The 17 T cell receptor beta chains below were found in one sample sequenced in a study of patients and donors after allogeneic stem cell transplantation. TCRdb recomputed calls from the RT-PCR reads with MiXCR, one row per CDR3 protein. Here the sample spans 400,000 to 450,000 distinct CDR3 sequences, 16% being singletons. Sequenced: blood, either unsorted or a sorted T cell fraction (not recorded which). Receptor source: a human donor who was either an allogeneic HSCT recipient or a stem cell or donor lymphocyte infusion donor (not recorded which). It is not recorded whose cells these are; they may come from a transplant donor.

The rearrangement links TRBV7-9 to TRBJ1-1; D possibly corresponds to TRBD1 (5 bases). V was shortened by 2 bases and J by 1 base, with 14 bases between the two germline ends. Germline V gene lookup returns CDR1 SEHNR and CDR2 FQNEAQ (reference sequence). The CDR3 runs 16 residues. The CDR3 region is CASSLMQGRGNTEAFF. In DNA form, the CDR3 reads TGTGCCAGCAGCTTAATGCAGGGTAGGGGGAACACTGAAGCTTTCTTT.

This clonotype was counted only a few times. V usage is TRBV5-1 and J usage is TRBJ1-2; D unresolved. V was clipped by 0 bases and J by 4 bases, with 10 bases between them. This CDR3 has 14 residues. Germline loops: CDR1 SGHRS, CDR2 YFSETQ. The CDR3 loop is CASSLGRHGYGYTF. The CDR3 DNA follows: TGCGCCAGCAGCTTGGGGCGGCATGGCTATGGCTACACCTTC.

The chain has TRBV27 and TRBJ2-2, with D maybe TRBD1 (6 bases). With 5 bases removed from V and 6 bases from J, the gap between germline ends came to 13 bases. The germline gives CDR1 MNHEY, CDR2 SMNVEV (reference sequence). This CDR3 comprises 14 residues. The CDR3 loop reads CASSHHPGAGELFF. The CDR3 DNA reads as TGTGCCAGCAGTCACCATCCAGGGGCCGGGGAGCTGTTTTTT.

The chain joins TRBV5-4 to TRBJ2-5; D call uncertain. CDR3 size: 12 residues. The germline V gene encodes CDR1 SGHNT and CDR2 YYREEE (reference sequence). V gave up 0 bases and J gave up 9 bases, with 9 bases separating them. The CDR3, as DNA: TGTGCCAGCAGCTTGGATGGTATGCCCCAGTACTTC. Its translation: CASSLDGMPQYF. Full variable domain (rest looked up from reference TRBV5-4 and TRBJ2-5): ETGVTQSPTHLIKTRGQQVTLRCSSQSGHNTVSWYQQALGQGPQFIFQYYREEENGRGNFPPRFSGLQFPNYSSELNVNALELDDSALYLCASSLDGMPQYFGPGTRLLVL.

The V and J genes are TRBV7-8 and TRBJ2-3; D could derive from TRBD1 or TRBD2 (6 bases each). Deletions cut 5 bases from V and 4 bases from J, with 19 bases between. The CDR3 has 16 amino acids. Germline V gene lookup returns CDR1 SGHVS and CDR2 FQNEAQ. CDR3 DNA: TGTGCCAGCAGCCCAGAGGGGGGATGGAGGGCAGATACGCAGTATTTT. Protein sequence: CASSPEGGWRADTQYF.

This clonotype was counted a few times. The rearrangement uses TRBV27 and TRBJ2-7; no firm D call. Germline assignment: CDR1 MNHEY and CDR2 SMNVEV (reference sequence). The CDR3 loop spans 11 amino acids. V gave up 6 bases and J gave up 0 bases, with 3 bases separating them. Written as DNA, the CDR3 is TGTGCCAGCAGGAACTCCTACGAGCAGTACTTC. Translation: CASRNSYEQYF.

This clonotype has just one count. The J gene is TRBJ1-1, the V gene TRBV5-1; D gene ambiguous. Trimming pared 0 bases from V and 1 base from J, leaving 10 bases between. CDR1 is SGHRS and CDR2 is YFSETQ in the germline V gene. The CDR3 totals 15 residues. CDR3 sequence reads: CASSLVTRSNTEAFF. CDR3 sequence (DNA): TGCGCCAGCAGCTTGGTGACACGCTCGAACACTGAAGCTTTCTTT.

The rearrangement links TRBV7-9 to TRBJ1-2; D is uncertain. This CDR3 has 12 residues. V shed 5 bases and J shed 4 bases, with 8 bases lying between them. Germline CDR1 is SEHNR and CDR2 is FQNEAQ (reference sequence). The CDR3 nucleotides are TGTGCCAGCAGCAGGGTCCTCTATGGCTACACCTTC. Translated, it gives CASSRVLYGYTF.

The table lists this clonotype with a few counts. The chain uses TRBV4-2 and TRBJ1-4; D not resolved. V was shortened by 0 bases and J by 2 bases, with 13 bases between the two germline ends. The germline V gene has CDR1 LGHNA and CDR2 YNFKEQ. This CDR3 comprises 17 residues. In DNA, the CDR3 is TGTGCCAGCAGCCAAGATAGAAGCGGGATCACTAATGAAAAACTGTTTTTT. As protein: CASSQDRSGITNEKLFF.

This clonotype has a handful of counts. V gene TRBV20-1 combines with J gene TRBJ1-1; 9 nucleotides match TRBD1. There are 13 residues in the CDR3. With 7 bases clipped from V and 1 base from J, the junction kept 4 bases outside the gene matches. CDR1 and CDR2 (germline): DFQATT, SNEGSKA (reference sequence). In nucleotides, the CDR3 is TGCAGTGTTCGGACAGGGGCGAACACTGAAGCTTTCTTT. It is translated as CSVRTGANTEAFF.

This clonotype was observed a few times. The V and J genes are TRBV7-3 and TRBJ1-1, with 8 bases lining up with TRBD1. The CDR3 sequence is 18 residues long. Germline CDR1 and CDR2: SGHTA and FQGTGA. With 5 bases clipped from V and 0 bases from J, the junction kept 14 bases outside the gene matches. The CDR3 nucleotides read TGTGCCAGCAGCCAGACCTCCCGGGACAGGCCCATGAACACTGAAGCTTTCTTT. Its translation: CASSQTSRDRPMNTEAFF.

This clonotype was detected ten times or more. CDR3 nucleotides: TGCGCCAGCAGCCCCCGGACTGATTTCTACGAGCAGTACTTC. It codes for CASSPRTDFYEQYF. The chain employs TRBV4-1 and TRBJ2-7; D is possibly TRBD2 (5 bases). The CDR3 runs to 14 residues. Trimming pared 4 bases from V and 3 bases from J, leaving 13 bases between. In germline, CDR1 is MGHRA, CDR2 YSYEKL.

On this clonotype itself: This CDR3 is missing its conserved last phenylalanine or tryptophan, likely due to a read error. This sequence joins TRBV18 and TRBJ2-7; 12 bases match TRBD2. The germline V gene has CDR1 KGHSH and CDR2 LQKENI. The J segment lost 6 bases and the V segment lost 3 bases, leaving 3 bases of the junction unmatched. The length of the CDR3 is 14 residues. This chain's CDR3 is CASSPTSGGGEQYL. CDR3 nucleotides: TGTGCCAGCTCACCGACTAGCGGGGGAGGCGAGCAGTACCTC.

CDR3 bases: TGTGCCAGCAGCTTAGCGCTGACAGGGGAGATTGGCAATCAGCCCCAGCATTTT. As protein: CASSLALTGEIGNQPQHF. The rearrangement uses TRBV11-1 and TRBJ1-5; 8 nucleotides align to TRBD1. The CDR3 contains 18 residues. V lost 0 bases to trimming and J lost 2 bases; unmatched junction nucleotides: 9. CDR1 is SGHAT and CDR2 is FQDESV in the germline V gene (reference sequence). The whole variable domain, filled in from reference TRBV11-1 and TRBJ1-5, reads EAEVAQSPRYKITEKSQAVAFWCDPISGHATLYWYRQILGQGPELLVQFQDESVVDDSQLPKDRFSAERLKGVDSTLKIQPAELGDSAMYLCASSLALTGEIGNQPQHFGDGTRLSIL.

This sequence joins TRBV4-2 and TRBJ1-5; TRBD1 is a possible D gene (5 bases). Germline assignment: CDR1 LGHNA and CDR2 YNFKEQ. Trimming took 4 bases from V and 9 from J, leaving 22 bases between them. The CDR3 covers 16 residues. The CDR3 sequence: CASSRGYRPEGWPQHF. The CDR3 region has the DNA TGTGCCAGCAGCCGCGGTTACAGGCCAGAAGGTTGGCCCCAGCATTTT.

CDR3 residues: CASSQESWVSRNYGYTF. CDR3 DNA: TGCGCCAGCAGCCAAGAGAGTTGGGTTTCTCGTAACTATGGCTACACCTTC. This chain connects TRBV4-3 to TRBJ1-2, with D unresolved. The germline CDR1 and CDR2 sequences are LGHNA and YSLEER. V was clipped by 0 bases and J by 1 base, with 15 bases between them. The CDR3 totals 17 residues.

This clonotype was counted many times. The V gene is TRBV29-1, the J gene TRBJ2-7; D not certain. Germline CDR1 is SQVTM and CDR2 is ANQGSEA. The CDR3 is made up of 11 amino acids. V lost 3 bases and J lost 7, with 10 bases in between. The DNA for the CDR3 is TGCAGCGTTGAGGACGCCGTGGAGCAGTACTTC. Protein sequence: CSVEDAVEQYF.